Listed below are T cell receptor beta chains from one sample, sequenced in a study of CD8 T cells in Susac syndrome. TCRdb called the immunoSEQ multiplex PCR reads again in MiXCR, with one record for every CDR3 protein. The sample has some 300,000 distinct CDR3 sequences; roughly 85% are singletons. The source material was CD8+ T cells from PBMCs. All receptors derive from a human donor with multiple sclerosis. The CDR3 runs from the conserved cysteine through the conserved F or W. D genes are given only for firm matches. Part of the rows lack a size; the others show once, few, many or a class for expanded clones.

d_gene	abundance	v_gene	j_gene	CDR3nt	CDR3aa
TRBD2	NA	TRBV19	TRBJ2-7	TGTGCCAGTAGTATGAGGACTAGCGACGAGCAGTACTTC	CASSMRTSDEQYF
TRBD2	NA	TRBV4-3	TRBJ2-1	TGCGCCAGCAGCCTAGCGGTGCCGGGGGGCAATGAGCAGTTCTTC	CASSLAVPGGNEQFF
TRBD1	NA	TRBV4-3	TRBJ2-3	TGCGCCAGCAGCCCGTACAGGGGGGATACGCAGTATTTT	CASSPYRGDTQYF
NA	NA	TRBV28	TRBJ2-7	TGTGCCAGCAGGCAACAGGGTATCGGACAGTACTTC	CASRQQGIGQYF
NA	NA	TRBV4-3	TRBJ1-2	TGCGCCAGCAGCCAAGAGCAAAGGGGAACCTATGGCTACACCTTC	CASSQEQRGTYGYTF
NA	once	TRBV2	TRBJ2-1	TGTGCCAGCAGATCGGCTAGTGGGGAATACTACAATGAGCAGTTCTTC	CASRSASGEYYNEQFF
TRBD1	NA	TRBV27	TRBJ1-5	TGTGCCAGCAGTTCGGGACAGGGGGTTTATAGCAATCAGCCCCAGCATTTT	CASSSGQGVYSNQPQHF
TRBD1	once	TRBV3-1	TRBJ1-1	TGTGCCAGCAGCCACCCAACGACAGGGATCAGGAACACTGAAGCTTTCTTT	CASSHPTTGIRNTEAFF
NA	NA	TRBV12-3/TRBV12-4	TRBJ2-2	TGTGCCAGCAGTTTATTGGTTACAGGGGGGGAGCTGTTTTTT	CASSLLVTGGELFF
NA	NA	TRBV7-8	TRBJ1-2	TGTGCCAGCAGCCCTCCACAGGGCACCTATGGCTACACCTTC	CASSPPQGTYGYTF
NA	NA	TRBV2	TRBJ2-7	TGTGCCAGCAGCTGGTCGCCTTCCTACGAGCAGTACTTC	CASSWSPSYEQYF
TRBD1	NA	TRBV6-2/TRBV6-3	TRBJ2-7	TGTGCCAGCAGTCCGGGACAGTGGTACGAGCAGTACTTC	CASSPGQWYEQYF
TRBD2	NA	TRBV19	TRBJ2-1	TGTGCCAGTAGTACCTCGGGACTAGCGGGAGGTTCGTTCTTC	CASSTSGLAGGSFF
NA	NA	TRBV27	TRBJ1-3	TGTGCCAGCAGCCGTGGATTCTCTGGAAACACCATATATTTT	CASSRGFSGNTIYF
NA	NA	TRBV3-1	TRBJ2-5	TGTGCCAGCAGCCAAGAGCGGGCCGGGACACACTTCGGGACCCAGTACTTC	CASSQERAGTHFGTQYF
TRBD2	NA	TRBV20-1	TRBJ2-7	TGCAGTGCTAGAGGGGCTAGCGGGAGCGGGGCCTACGAGCAGTACTTC	CSARGASGSGAYEQYF
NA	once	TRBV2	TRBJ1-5	TGTGCCAGCAGTGACCCCCGACAGGCCACAAGCAATCAGCCCCAGCATTTT	CASSDPRQATSNQPQHF
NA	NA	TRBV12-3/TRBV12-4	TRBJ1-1	TGTGCCATAGTGGGAGCGACTGAAGCTTTCTTT	CAIVGATEAFF
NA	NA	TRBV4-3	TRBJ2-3	TGCGCCAGCAGCCAAGAGAGGGCTGTGGGCACAGATACGCAGTATTTT	CASSQERAVGTDTQYF
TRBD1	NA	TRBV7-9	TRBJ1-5	TGTGCCAGCAGCGGACAGGGAGTAGGTCAGCCCCAGCATTTT	CASSGQGVGQPQHF
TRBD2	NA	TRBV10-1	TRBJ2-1	TGCGCCAGCAGTGAAATAGCGGGAGGGCTTAATGAGCAGTTCTTC	CASSEIAGGLNEQFF
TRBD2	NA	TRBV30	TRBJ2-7	TGTGCCTGGAGTGTATCTAGCGGGAGGGCCCACGAGCAGTACTTC	CAWSVSSGRAHEQYF
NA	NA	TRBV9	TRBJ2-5	TGTGCCAGCAGCGTAGGCGGGTCAGACCAAGAGACCCAGTACTTC	CASSVGGSDQETQYF
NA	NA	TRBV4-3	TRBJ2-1	TGCGCCAGCAGCCAAGGAGTTGGCGGTGCAGGGGACAATGAGCAGTTCTTC	CASSQGVGGAGDNEQFF
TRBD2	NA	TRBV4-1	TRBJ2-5	TGCGCCAGCAGCCAAGATCAGACTAGCCGGGGCGAGACCCAGTACTTC	CASSQDQTSRGETQYF
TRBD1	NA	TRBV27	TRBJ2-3	TGTGCCAGCAGTTTGCAGGGGGTCGCAGATACGCAGTATTTT	CASSLQGVADTQYF
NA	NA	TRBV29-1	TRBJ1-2	TGCAGCGTTGTGGGCAGGGGAGGAGGCTATGGCTACACCTTC	CSVVGRGGGYGYTF
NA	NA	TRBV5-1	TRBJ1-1	TGCGCCAGCAGCCCAAGCCCCCAGGCTATGAACACTGAAGCTTTCTTT	CASSPSPQAMNTEAFF
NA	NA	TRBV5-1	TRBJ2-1	TGCGCCAGCAGCTGGGGACTGGGGGGTCTGGATGAGCAGTTCTTC	CASSWGLGGLDEQFF
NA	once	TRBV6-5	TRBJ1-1	TGTGCCAGCAGTTACCCACCCGGAGGGGGGGTTGAAGCTTTCTTT	CASSYPPGGGVEAFF
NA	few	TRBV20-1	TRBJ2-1	TGCAGTGCTAGAGATCCGATGAGGGAAAGATACTACAATGAGCAGTTCTTC	CSARDPMRERYYNEQFF
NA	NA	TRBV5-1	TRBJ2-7	TGCGCCAGCAGCGTGGACAGTGAAGTCGAGCAGTACTTC	CASSVDSEVEQYF
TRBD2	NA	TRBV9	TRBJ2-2	TGTGCCAGCAGCGGGCCGGGACTAGCGGGAGGGTCGGTCACCGGGGAGCTGTTTTTT	CASSGPGLAGGSVTGELFF
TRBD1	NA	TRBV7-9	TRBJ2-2	TGTGCCAGCAGCCCTACAGGGGTTGGGGCCACCGGGGAGCTGTTTTTT	CASSPTGVGATGELFF
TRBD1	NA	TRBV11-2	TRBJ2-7	TGTGCCAGCAGCTTCGGGACAGCAGCCTACGAGCAGTACTTC	CASSFGTAAYEQYF
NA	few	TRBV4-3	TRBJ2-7	TGCGCCAGCAGCCAAGACCTGGGGACACTCTACGAGCAGTACTTC	CASSQDLGTLYEQYF
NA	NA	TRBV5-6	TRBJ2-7	TGTGCCAGCAGCTTGGCGCAGACCTACGAGCAGTACTTC	CASSLAQTYEQYF
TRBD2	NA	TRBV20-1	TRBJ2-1	TGCAGTGCTAGAGATCGGCTAGCGGTTACCTACAATGAGCAGTTCTTC	CSARDRLAVTYNEQFF
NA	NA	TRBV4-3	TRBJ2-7	TGCGCCAGCAGCCAAGATTGGGTAGCGGCGGGATACGAGCAGTACTTC	CASSQDWVAAGYEQYF
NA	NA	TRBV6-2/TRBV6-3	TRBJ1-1	TGTGCCAGCACACACGACGGCCTGAAAGCTTTCTTT	CASTHDGLKAFF
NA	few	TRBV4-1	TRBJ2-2	TGCGCCAGCAGCCCTCAACCGGGAGTTGGGGGGGAGCTGTTTTTT	CASSPQPGVGGELFF
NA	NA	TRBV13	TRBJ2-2	TGTGCCAGCAGCTTTGGGACTCTTGGCGCCGGGGAGCTGTTTTTT	CASSFGTLGAGELFF
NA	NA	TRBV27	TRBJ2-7	TGTGCCAGCATAGGGGGTGGAGGGCAGTACTTC	CASIGGGGQYF
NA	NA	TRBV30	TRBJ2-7	TGTGCCTGGAGTGCCGGACAGGCGGGGGAGCAGTACTTC	CAWSAGQAGEQYF
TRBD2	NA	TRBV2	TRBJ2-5	TGTGCCAGCAGTGAAGCCCGACTAGCGGGTCGAGAGACCCAGTACTTC	CASSEARLAGRETQYF
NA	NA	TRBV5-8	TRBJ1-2	TGTGCCAGCAGCTATACCGAGGGAATCTACACCTTC	CASSYTEGIYTF
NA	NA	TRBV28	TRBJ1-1	TGTGCCAGCAGTCCTGGCATCACTGAAGCTTTCTTT	CASSPGITEAFF
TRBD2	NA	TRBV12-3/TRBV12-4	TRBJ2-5	TGTGCCAGCAGCCCCTTGGGGGGGGGAGGACCACAAGAGACCCAGTACTTC	CASSPLGGGGPQETQYF
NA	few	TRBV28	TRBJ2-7	TGTGCCAGCAGTTTCCCCATCTACGAGCAGTACTTC	CASSFPIYEQYF
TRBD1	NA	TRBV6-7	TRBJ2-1	TGTGCCAGCAGTTACTCGAGGGGGAGGGGACAGGGCTCCGTCGATGAGCAGTTCTTC	CASSYSRGRGQGSVDEQFF
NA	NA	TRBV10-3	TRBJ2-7	TGTGCCATCAGTGCGGGGACCGCCTGGCTGGAAGAGCAGTACTTC	CAISAGTAWLEEQYF
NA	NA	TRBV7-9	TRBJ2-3	TGTGCCAGCAGCGCCCGTACACAACAGGAGACTAGCACAGATACGCAGTATTTT	CASSARTQQETSTDTQYF
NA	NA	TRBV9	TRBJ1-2	TGTGCCAGCAGCGCACGCCCCTTCCTTCGGACAAGCTATGGCTACACCTTC	CASSARPFLRTSYGYTF